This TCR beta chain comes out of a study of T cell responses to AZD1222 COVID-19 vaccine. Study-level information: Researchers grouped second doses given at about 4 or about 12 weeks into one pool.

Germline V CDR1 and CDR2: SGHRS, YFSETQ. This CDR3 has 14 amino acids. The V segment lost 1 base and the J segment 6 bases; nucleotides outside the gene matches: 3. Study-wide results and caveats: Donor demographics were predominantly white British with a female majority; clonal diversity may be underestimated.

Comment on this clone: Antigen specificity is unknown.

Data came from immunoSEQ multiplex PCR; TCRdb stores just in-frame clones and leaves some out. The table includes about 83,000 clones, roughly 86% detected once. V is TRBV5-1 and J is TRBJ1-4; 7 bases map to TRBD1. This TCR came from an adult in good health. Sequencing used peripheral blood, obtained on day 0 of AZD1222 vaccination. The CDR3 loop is CASSLQGVDEKLFF. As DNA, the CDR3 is TGCGCCAGCAGCTTGCAGGGGGTGGATGAAAAACTGTTTTTT.